The entry below describes one T cell receptor (beta chain). The antigen is undetermined. This record comes from a study of siplizumab effects on memory and regulatory T cells. Germline V lookup: CDR1 SGHRS, CDR2 YFSETQ. This CDR3 is built from 13 residues. V shed 4 bases and J shed 1 base, with 8 bases lying between them. Study-level results: Under siplizumab, alloreactive sequences traced to unstimulated CD4+ memory cells were significantly reduced. Assignment to unstimulated subsets succeeded for only a minor fraction of the alloreactive clones. Unstimulated naive T cells seemed to show more diversity than memory cells did, and they also seemed to be among the major contributors to the alloresponse. Of the proliferating CD4+ or CD8+ clones, roughly 75-97% lacked a naive or memory phenotype that could be assigned.

Some clones are missing from TCRdb's copy, which holds only in-frame ones; the method was immunoSEQ multiplex PCR. Here the sample spans about 100,000 clones, 91% being singletons. The sample consisted of CD4+ T cells sorted from blood. The gene calls are TRBV5-1 and TRBJ1-2; a possible D gene is TRBD1 (5 bases). This TCR came from a human donor in good health. The CDR3 spells CASSGGNNYGYTF. CDR3 DNA sequence: TGCGCCAGCAGCGGGGGGAATAACTATGGCTACACCTTC.